This T cell receptor beta chain was profiled in a study of control samples from healthy donors and cancer patients. The CDR3 region is 8 residues in length, termini included. Repertoires were generated with immunoSEQ multiplex PCR, while TCRdb's copy carries only in-frame clones and drops some. The sample gives about 130,000 clones, about 93% of which show up once; about 1.5% is in the top ten. As regards this clone: It is likely a read error, because the conserved phenylalanine at the end of the CDR3 is missing. The DNA is left out, because the CDR3 cannot be placed on it with certainty; the CDR3 is given as TCRdb lists it.

This clonotype was sampled from a man between 50 and 59 years old with head and neck cancer. The sample consisted of PBMCs. This sequence joins TRBV21-1 and TRBJ2-4; the listed D gene, TRBD2, was not tested against the DNA. TRBV21-1 is shown as a pseudogene. The CDR3 is CASSKTRR.